A selection of T cell receptor beta chains follows, all from one sample in a study of cytomegalovirus exposure and HLA in healthy donors. The protocol was immunoSEQ multiplex PCR, while the TCRdb copy is restricted to in-frame clones and leaves out a portion. The sample includes about 200,000 clones, about 80% seen only once; the top ten take around 16%. Input material: PBMCs. The source of these receptors is a man aged 35-49 years in good health and CMV-seronegative. Both conserved end residues are part of each CDR3. Each record gives: V gene, J gene, clone size, D gene, CDR3 protein, CDR3 DNA. The D gene is left open where the match is weak. Clone size is not always given. Where it is, it says once, few, many or a class for expanded clones.

>TRBV7-9|TRBJ1-2|.|TRBD1
CASSSSTGGLGYTF
TGTGCCAGCAGCTCGTCCACAGGGGGCCTGGGCTACACCTTC
>TRBV5-5|TRBJ2-3|.|.
CASSLGTGTDTQYF
TGTGCCAGCAGCTTGGGCACAGGAACAGATACGCAGTATTTT
>TRBV7-9|TRBJ2-5|.|TRBD1
CASSLVGTAQETQYF
TGTGCCAGCAGCCTAGTCGGGACAGCTCAAGAGACCCAGTACTTC
>TRBV7-9|TRBJ1-3|.|.
CASSLPRASGNTIYF
TGTGCCAGCAGCTTGCCTAGAGCCTCAGGAAACACCATATATTTT
>TRBV9|TRBJ2-2|few|TRBD2
CASSVDPGGNTGELFF
TGTGCCAGCAGCGTAGATCCGGGGGGAAACACCGGGGAGCTGTTTTTT
>TRBV27|TRBJ1-1|.|.
CASSLSAGVTEAFF
TGTGCCAGCAGTTTATCCGCAGGGGTCACTGAAGCTTTCTTT
>TRBV7-2|TRBJ2-1|.|TRBD2
CASSYLGLEVDEQFF
TGTGCCAGCAGCTACCTGGGACTAGAGGTAGATGAGCAGTTCTTC
>TRBV18|TRBJ1-5|.|.
CASSPYTGYGSNQPQHF
TGTGCCAGCTCACCTTATACAGGGTACGGTAGCAATCAGCCCCAGCATTTT
>TRBV9|TRBJ2-5|.|.
CASSVWETAQETQYF
TGTGCCAGCAGCGTATGGGAGACGGCGCAAGAGACCCAGTACTTC
>TRBV29-1|TRBJ1-1|.|.
CSVKLTGRVNTEAFF
TGCAGCGTTAAACTGACTGGTCGGGTGAACACTGAAGCTTTCTTT
>TRBV4-2|TRBJ2-1|.|TRBD2
CASSQDPGTSGGAAEQFF
TGTGCCAGCAGCCAAGATCCCGGGACTAGCGGGGGGGCCGCTGAGCAGTTCTTC
>TRBV2|TRBJ1-1|.|.
CASSESRWAGGLNTEAFF
TGTGCCAGCAGTGAAAGTCGCTGGGCAGGAGGGTTGAACACTGAAGCTTTCTTT
>TRBV6-5|TRBJ1-2|.|.
CASSPGSAGGYTF
TGTGCCAGCAGCCCCGGATCGGCGGGGGGCTACACCTTC
>TRBV15|TRBJ1-2|once|TRBD1
CATSIGQGSYGYTF
TGTGCCACCAGCATCGGACAGGGCAGCTATGGCTACACCTTC
>TRBV19|TRBJ1-5|.|TRBD1
CASSSPWGDSKIQPQHF
TGTGCCAGTAGTTCCCCCTGGGGGGACAGTAAAATCCAGCCCCAGCATTTT
>TRBV7-3|TRBJ2-1|.|TRBD1
CASSLRQGGEQFF
TGTGCCAGCAGCCTTCGACAGGGCGGTGAGCAGTTCTTC
>TRBV5-6|TRBJ2-1|.|.
CASSLAQGNEQFF
TGTGCCAGCAGCTTGGCACAGGGAAATGAGCAGTTCTTC
>TRBV28|TRBJ1-1|.|.
CASSGARGNTEAFF
TGTGCCAGCAGTGGGGCCAGGGGGAACACTGAAGCTTTCTTT
>TRBV13|TRBJ2-7|.|TRBD1
CASSLGDRAYEQYF
TGTGCCAGCAGCTTAGGAGACAGGGCCTACGAGCAGTACTTC
>TRBV10-3|TRBJ2-3|once|.
CAISGGIGQHTDTQYF
TGTGCCATCAGTGGGGGGATTGGACAGCACACAGATACGCAGTATTTT
>TRBV5-8|TRBJ2-3|.|TRBD2
CASSLGVGLAGATQYF
TGTGCCAGCAGCTTGGGGGTGGGACTAGCGGGAGCTACGCAGTATTTT
>TRBV20-1|TRBJ2-7|.|TRBD1
CSAQRQGQYF
TGCAGTGCTCAACGACAGGGGCAGTACTTC
>TRBV7-9|TRBJ2-7|.|.
CASSLEFSPYEQYF
TGTGCCAGCAGCTTAGAATTCTCCCCCTACGAGCAGTACTTC
>TRBV19|TRBJ1-1|.|.
CASNPAGTRGTEAFF
TGTGCCAGTAATCCTGCTGGGACAAGGGGCACTGAAGCTTTCTTT
>TRBV5-1|TRBJ1-1|.|.
CASRPGGPHTEAFF
TGCGCCAGCAGACCCGGGGGACCTCACACTGAAGCTTTCTTT
>TRBV19|TRBJ1-5|.|TRBD1
CASSQTGIYSNQPQHF
TGTGCCAGTAGTCAGACAGGGATTTATAGCAATCAGCCCCAGCATTTT
>TRBV2|TRBJ2-3|.|.
CASSELPGADTQYF
TGTGCCAGCAGTGAATTACCCGGGGCAGATACGCAGTATTTT
>TRBV29-1|TRBJ1-1|.|.
CSASGARSAEAFF
TGCAGCGCCTCAGGGGCAAGGAGCGCTGAAGCTTTCTTT
>TRBV13|TRBJ2-5|.|TRBD2
CASSLAFRLAGGETQYF
TGTGCCAGCAGCTTAGCGTTTAGACTAGCGGGAGGAGAGACCCAGTACTTC
>TRBV5-8|TRBJ2-7|few|.
CASSLLGSSYEQYF
TGTGCCAGCAGCTTACTCGGGAGCTCCTACGAGCAGTACTTC
>TRBV4-3|TRBJ2-1|.|.
CASSQDWASAYNEQFF
TGCGCCAGCAGCCAAGATTGGGCTAGCGCCTACAATGAGCAGTTCTTC
>TRBV28|TRBJ2-1|.|TRBD2
CASSLSLAGGEKFF
TGTGCCAGCAGTTTAAGTCTAGCGGGAGGGGAAAAGTTCTTC
>TRBV18|TRBJ2-7|.|TRBD1
CASSPLGTGAYEQYF
TGTGCCAGCTCTCCTCTCGGAACAGGGGCCTACGAGCAGTACTTC
>TRBV10-3|TRBJ1-1|.|.
CAISQGQNTEAFF
TGTGCCATCAGTCAGGGGCAGAACACTGAAGCTTTCTTT
>TRBV27|TRBJ2-7|.|.
CASSPRGGYEQYF
TGTGCCAGCAGTCCCCGGGGAGGCTACGAGCAGTACTTC
>TRBV19|TRBJ2-5|.|.
CASRPSGGLGETQYF
TGTGCCAGTAGGCCGTCAGGAGGCCTCGGGGAGACCCAGTACTTC
>TRBV28|TRBJ2-1|.|.
CAWRAGSNEQFF
TGTGCCTGGAGGGCCGGGAGTAATGAGCAGTTCTTC
>TRBV5-4|TRBJ1-5|.|.
CASSQTGRDNQPQHF
TGCGCCAGCAGCCAGACCGGACGGGACAATCAGCCCCAGCATTTT
>TRBV5-4|TRBJ1-1|.|.
CASSPDQGRGTEAFF
TGTGCCAGCAGCCCGGATCAGGGGAGAGGCACTGAAGCTTTCTTT
>TRBV7-9|TRBJ1-1|once|TRBD1
CSSSARDRGPMNTEAFF
TGTTCCAGCAGCGCCCGGGACAGGGGACCCATGAACACTGAAGCTTTCTTT
>TRBV4-2|TRBJ1-2|.|.
CASSQDRPAGGGYTF
TGTGCCAGCAGCCAAGATAGGCCGGCAGGAGGCGGCTACACCTTC
>TRBV14|TRBJ1-2|.|.
CASSQVVGAITF
TGTGCCAGCAGCCAAGTAGTGGGGGCAATAACCTTC
>TRBV9|TRBJ1-1|.|TRBD1
CASSARQGAGTEAFF
TGTGCCAGCAGCGCCCGACAGGGGGCTGGTACTGAAGCTTTCTTT
>TRBV9|TRBJ2-2|few|TRBD1
CASSGYGTGGKNTGELFF
TGTGCCAGCAGCGGATACGGGACAGGGGGAAAGAACACCGGGGAGCTGTTTTTT
>TRBV28|TRBJ2-7|.|TRBD1
CASSSGQGPVF
TGTGCCAGCAGTTCGGGACAGGGCCCAGTTTTC
>TRBV7-2|TRBJ2-6|.|.
CASSLARQAGANVLTF
TGTGCCAGCAGCTTAGCGAGACAGGCTGGGGCCAACGTCCTGACTTTC
>TRBV28|TRBJ2-7|few|.
CASSPTGGYEQYF
TGTGCCAGCAGTCCCACAGGTGGCTACGAGCAGTACTTC
>TRBV5-1|TRBJ1-3|.|.
CASSLGHVDGNTIYF
TGCGCCAGCAGCTTAGGACACGTTGATGGAAACACCATATATTTT
>TRBV7-9|TRBJ1-1|.|.
CASSLAREDLNTEAFF
TGTGCCAGCAGCTTAGCGCGTGAGGACTTGAACACTGAAGCTTTCTTT
>TRBV6-1|TRBJ1-2|.|.
CASLPARGFYGYTF
TGTGCCAGCCTTCCGGCCAGGGGATTCTATGGCTACACCTTC
>TRBV7-2|TRBJ2-2|.|.
CASSLLGGSAGELFF
TGTGCCAGCAGCTTATTAGGTGGAAGCGCCGGGGAGCTGTTTTTT
>TRBV6-6|TRBJ2-7|.|TRBD2
CASSSPGLAGTYEQYF
TGTGCCAGCAGTTCTCCGGGACTAGCGGGTACGTACGAGCAGTACTTC
>TRBV11-2|TRBJ2-1|.|TRBD2
CASSLGTSYNEQFF
TGTGCCAGCAGCTTAGGGACTAGTTACAATGAGCAGTTCTTC
>TRBV12-5|TRBJ2-7|.|.
CASGNLGQKGSYEQYF
TGTGCTAGTGGGAACTTGGGACAAAAGGGATCCTACGAGCAGTACTTC
>TRBV30|TRBJ1-1|.|.
CAWRPDSYEAFF
TGTGCCTGGAGACCTGACAGCTATGAAGCTTTCTTT
>TRBV10-3|TRBJ2-2|.|.
CAISESELSGNTGELFF
TGTGCCATCAGTGAGTCGGAACTTAGCGGGAACACCGGGGAGCTGTTTTTT
>TRBV11-1|TRBJ2-7|.|TRBD2
CASSLGWREGLGYEQYF
TGTGCCAGCAGCTTAGGATGGCGGGAGGGCCTCGGATACGAGCAGTACTTC